Each of the 19 T cell receptor beta chains below was sequenced from the same sample in a study of T cell changes during pregnancy in multiple sclerosis (dated by TCRdb to about 2019). Library preparation used the immunoSEQ multiplex PCR assay. TCRdb re-hosts the immuneACCESS table, in-frame sequences only. Its copies lack some clones; in the studies checked, an unresolved V gene accounts for under half of them, and the cause for the rest is not known. Within this sample are approximately 100,000 clones, with 85% to 95% of them counted one time only. The ten largest make up roughly 1.2% of the sample. This material consisted of peripheral blood, taken in the second trimester of pregnancy. The receptors here all came from a female donor with multiple sclerosis, enrolled in a pregnancy study.

V usage is TRBV15 and J usage is TRBJ2-2; 9 bases align to TRBD1. V gave up 0 bases and J gave up 4 bases; unmatched junction bases: 6. The CDR3 runs to 17 residues. CDR1 and CDR2 from the germline V gene are LNHNV and YYDKDF (reference sequence). For the CDR3, the DNA is TGTGCCACCAGCAGAGATGAAGGACAGGGGAGCACCGGGGAGCTGTTTTTT. It translates to CATSRDEGQGSTGELFF.

The rearrangement uses TRBV27 and TRBJ2-7, with 7 nucleotides matching TRBD2. Germline V gene data show CDR1 as MNHEY and CDR2 as SMNVEV (reference sequence). The CDR3 spans 14 residues. The V segment lost 3 bases and the J segment 6 bases; nucleotides outside the gene matches: 8. CDR3 residues: CASSFSQTSSEQYF. CDR3 in DNA: TGTGCCAGCAGTTTCTCCCAGACTAGCTCCGAGCAGTACTTC.

The chain uses TRBV5-4 and TRBJ1-1; possible D gene TRBD1, 5 bases. Germline CDR1 and CDR2: SGHNT and YYREEE (reference sequence). Between the trimmed V and J ends, which lost 5 bases and 4 bases, there was a span of 12 bases. The CDR3 is 13 residues long. The CDR3 protein is CASRLARGTEAFF. For the CDR3, the DNA is TGTGCCAGCAGGCTTGCTAGGGGCACTGAAGCTTTCTTT.

The chain has TRBV29-1 and TRBJ1-1, with D unclear. The germline V gene encodes CDR1 SQVTM and CDR2 ANQGSEA. The length of the CDR3 is 14 residues. Trimming removed 5 bases from V and 1 base from J, with 14 bases in between. This CDR3 is CSVKAPQENTEAFF. In DNA, the CDR3 is TGCAGCGTTAAGGCCCCGCAGGAGAACACTGAAGCTTTCTTT.

V and J are TRBV29-1 and TRBJ1-1; D might be TRBD1 (5 bases). V lost 4 bases and J 1 base, leaving 7 bases between the germline ends. In germline, CDR1 is SQVTM, CDR2 ANQGSEA. The CDR3 runs 12 residues. The CDR3 protein is CSVGRGNTEAFF. The CDR3 DNA follows: TGCAGCGTTGGGAGGGGGAACACTGAAGCTTTCTTT.

The gene calls are TRBV5-6 and TRBJ2-2, with D maybe TRBD1 (5 bases). V was trimmed by 5 bases and J by 3 bases, leaving 11 bases between them. Germline V CDR1 and CDR2: SGHDT, YYEEEE. The CDR3 loop spans 14 amino acids. The CDR3 reads CASRGQGYTGELFF. As DNA, the CDR3 is TGTGCCAGCAGGGGGCAGGGTTACACCGGGGAGCTGTTTTTT.

The chain joins TRBV5-1 to TRBJ2-5; 7 positions agree with TRBD2. This CDR3 is 13 amino acids long. The trim removed 3 bases at V and 4 bases at J, leaving 3 bases unmatched. Germline CDR1 and CDR2: SGHRS and YFSETQ. CDR3 in amino acids: CASSWGGSETQYF. The CDR3 DNA reads as TGCGCCAGCAGCTGGGGGGGTTCAGAGACCCAGTACTTC.

This clone was recorded a few times. V usage is TRBV27 and J usage is TRBJ1-1, with D possibly TRBD1 on 6 matching bases. The CDR3 contains 14 residues. V was shortened by 2 bases and J by 5 bases, with 12 bases between the two germline ends. The germline V gene encodes CDR1 MNHEY and CDR2 SMNVEV (reference sequence). The CDR3 loop reads CASSLRTDGTEAFF. The DNA of the CDR3 is TGTGCCAGCAGTTTAAGGACAGACGGAACTGAAGCTTTCTTT.

The V call is TRBV19, the J call TRBJ1-2, with TRBD1 matching 7 bases. CDR3 length: 15 residues. Trimming removed 5 bases from V and 8 bases from J; junction bases left unmatched: 14. CDR1 is LNHDA, CDR2 SQIVND, per germline (reference sequence). The CDR3 nucleotides are TGTGCCAGTAGTCCCAATTCGGACAGGAATAACGGCTACACCTTC. It specifies CASSPNSDRNNGYTF.

The chain recombines TRBV18 with TRBJ1-5; 7 nucleotides agree with TRBD1. J was trimmed by 2 bases and V by 3 bases; bases with no gene match: 7. The CDR3 has 16 amino acids. Germline V gene sequence: CDR1 KGHSH, CDR2 LQKENI. The CDR3 spells CASSPKGAMGNQPQHF. Written as DNA, the CDR3 is TGTGCCAGCTCACCCAAGGGGGCGATGGGCAATCAGCCCCAGCATTTT.

The chain combines TRBV7-9 with TRBJ2-5; TRBD1 aligns across 9 bases. Germline lookup yields CDR1 SEHNR and CDR2 FQNEAQ (reference sequence). Trimming at V came to 1 base and at J to 1 base, leaving 4 bases not matched to a gene. The CDR3 sequence is 16 residues long. CDR3 loop: CASSLGEGQGQETQYF. CDR3 nucleotide sequence: TGTGCCAGCAGCTTAGGAGAGGGACAGGGCCAAGAGACCCAGTACTTC. Full variable domain (remainder filled in from reference TRBV7-9 and TRBJ2-5): DTGVSQNPRHKITKRGQNVTFRCDPISEHNRLYWYRQTLGQGPEFLTYFQNEAQLEKSRLLSDRFSAERPKGSFSTLEIQRTEQGDSAMYLCASSLGEGQGQETQYFGPGTRLLVL.

The rearrangement links TRBV18 to TRBJ1-5; weak D call: TRBD1 (6 bases). This CDR3 has 14 residues. Germline CDR1 and CDR2: KGHSH and LQKENI. V lost 1 base to trimming and J lost 7 bases, with 11 bases between them. DNA of the CDR3: TGTGCCAGCTCACCACAGTCAGGGGCGCAGCCCCAGCATTTT. Translation: CASSPQSGAQPQHF.

This rearrangement joins TRBV15 to TRBJ2-3; 8 nucleotides match TRBD2. Germline loops: CDR1 LNHNV, CDR2 YYDKDF (reference sequence). V shed 8 bases, J shed 6 bases, and the junction held 4 bases outside the gene matches. The CDR3 length is 12 residues. Here the CDR3 DNA reads TGTGCCACCGGCGGGAGGTCGGATACGCAGTATTTT. This translates into CATGGRSDTQYF.

The V call is TRBV6-1, the J call TRBJ2-5; D possibly corresponds to TRBD2 (5 bases). This CDR3 region has 17 residues. Germline V gives CDR1 MNHNS, CDR2 SASEGT. Trimming pared 3 bases from V and 3 bases from J, leaving 20 bases between. In nucleotides, the CDR3 is TGTGCCAGCAGTGACCTACGAGGGTGGAAGGTCGAAGAGACCCAGTACTTC. Translating gives CASSDLRGWKVEETQYF.

This chain uses TRBV7-9 with TRBJ2-3; D is uncertain. The CDR3 extends over 11 amino acids. Germline V gene data show CDR1 as SEHNR and CDR2 as FQNEAQ (reference sequence). V was cut by 4 bases and J by 3 bases, with 2 bases left in between. The DNA of the CDR3 is TGTGCCAGCAGCTCGACAGATACGCAGTATTTT. Encoded protein: CASSSTDTQYF.

This chain joins TRBV7-9 and TRBJ2-2, with D perhaps TRBD1 (6 bases). V lost 5 bases, J lost 7 bases, and 20 bases lay in between. The CDR3 has 16 amino acids. The germline V gene encodes CDR1 SEHNR and CDR2 FQNEAQ (reference sequence). DNA for the CDR3: TGTGCCAGCAGCCCGCGCAACAGGGATAGGGGCGGGGAGCTGTTTTTT. It translates to CASSPRNRDRGGELFF.

CDR3 protein: CASSLHQGSEKLFF. CDR3 bases: TGTGCCAGCAGCTTACATCAGGGCTCTGAAAAACTGTTTTTT. This chain connects TRBV7-9 to TRBJ1-4, with a tentative D call TRBD1 (5 bases). The germline gives CDR1 SEHNR, CDR2 FQNEAQ (reference sequence). This CDR3 is 14 amino acids long. The V end was cut by 2 bases, the J end by 7 bases, with 11 bases between.

The chain couples TRBV6-5 to TRBJ1-5; D ambiguous. CDR1 is MNHEY and CDR2 is SVGAGI in the germline V gene. The V gene lost 2 bases and the J gene lost 5 bases, with 13 bases spanning the gap. This CDR3 spans 15 amino acids. The CDR3 spells CASSYTRGSHQPQHF. The CDR3 DNA reads TGTGCCAGCAGTTACACCAGAGGTTCTCATCAGCCCCAGCATTTT.

The chain recombines TRBV6-6 with TRBJ2-5; TRBD1 agrees at 11 bases. Germline CDR1 and CDR2: MNHNY and SVGAGI (reference sequence). The V segment lost 5 bases and the J segment 2 bases; nucleotides outside the gene matches: 4. The CDR3 is 15 residues long. The CDR3 bases are TGTGCCAGCAGTCATGGGGACAGGGGGCAAGAGACCCAGTACTTC. Translating gives CASSHGDRGQETQYF.